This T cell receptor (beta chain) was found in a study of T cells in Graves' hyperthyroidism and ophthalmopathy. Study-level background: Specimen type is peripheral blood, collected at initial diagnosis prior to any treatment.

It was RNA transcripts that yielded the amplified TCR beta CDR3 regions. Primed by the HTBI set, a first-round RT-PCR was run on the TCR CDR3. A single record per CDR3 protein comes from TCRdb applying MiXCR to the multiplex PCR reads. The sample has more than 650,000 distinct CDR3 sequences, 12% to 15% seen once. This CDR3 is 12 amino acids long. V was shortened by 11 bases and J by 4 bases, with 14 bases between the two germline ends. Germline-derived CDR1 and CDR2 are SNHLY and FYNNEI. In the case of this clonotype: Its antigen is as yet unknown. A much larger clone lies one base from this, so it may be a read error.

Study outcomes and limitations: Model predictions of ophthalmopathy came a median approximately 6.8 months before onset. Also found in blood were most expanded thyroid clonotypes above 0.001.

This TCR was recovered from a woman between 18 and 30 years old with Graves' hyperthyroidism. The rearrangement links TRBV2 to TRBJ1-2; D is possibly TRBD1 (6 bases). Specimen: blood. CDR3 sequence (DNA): TGTGCCCGCCGCTCAGGGGTCTATGGCTACACCTTC. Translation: CARRSGVYGYTF.